Presented here are 22 T cell receptor beta chains from one specimen sequenced in a study of cytomegalovirus exposure and HLA in healthy donors. Primers included in the PCR were 60 Vbeta and 13 Jbeta primers. The table came from immunoSEQ multiplex PCR; TCRdb's copy has only in-frame clones and leaves some out. The sample consists of about 150,000 clones, about 85% of them appearing once. Sample: PBMCs. The source of these receptors is a boy between 2 and 10 years old in good health and CMV-seronegative.

The chain combines TRBV5-1 with TRBJ2-5; a weak D match, TRBD1 (6 bases). CDR3 length: 15 amino acids. Trimming shortened V by 5 bases and J by 7 bases, and 21 bases separated the two germline ends. Germline CDR1 SGHRS, CDR2 YFSETQ. The CDR3 protein is CASRPPGTRSSTQYF. CDR3 nucleotide sequence: TGCGCCAGCAGACCACCCGGGACACGGTCGTCGACCCAGTACTTC.

The rearrangement joins TRBV7-8 to TRBJ1-1, with 8 bases lining up with TRBD1. The germline gives CDR1 SGHVS, CDR2 FQNEAQ. Losses at the gene ends were 6 bases for V and 6 bases for J; bases not matched to a gene: 9. This CDR3 spans 14 amino acids. The CDR3 coding sequence is TGTGCCAGCAGGGTCGGCACAGGGGGACCTGAAGCTTTCTTT. Translated, it gives CASRVGTGGPEAFF.

For the CDR3, the DNA is TGTGCCAGCTCACGCCGGGACAGGGACCAAGAGACCCAGTACTTC. Translated, it gives CASSRRDRDQETQYF. This chain connects TRBV18 to TRBJ2-5; 9 bases align to TRBD1. The trim removed 4 bases at V and 0 bases at J, leaving 3 bases unmatched. The CDR3 is made up of 15 amino acids. Per the germline V gene, CDR1 is KGHSH and CDR2 is LQKENI.

The gene calls are TRBV5-1 and TRBJ1-5, with 7 bases fitting TRBD1. The germline V gene has CDR1 SGHRS and CDR2 YFSETQ. This CDR3 is built from 15 residues. Losses at the gene ends were 2 bases for V and 6 bases for J; bases not matched to a gene: 8. The CDR3 spells CASSFTGAKRQPQHF. The DNA of the CDR3 is TGCGCCAGCAGCTTTACAGGGGCAAAACGTCAGCCCCAGCATTTT.

The V and J genes are TRBV27 and TRBJ1-2; 7 nucleotides align to TRBD1. The CDR3 is made up of 13 amino acids. V lost 6 bases to trimming and J lost 2 bases; unmatched junction nucleotides: 3. The V gene's germline CDR1 is MNHEY and CDR2 SMNVEV (reference sequence). This CDR3 is CASSLTGNYGYTF. In nucleotides, the CDR3 is TGTGCCAGCAGCCTGACAGGGAACTATGGCTACACCTTC.

J is TRBJ1-5 and V is TRBV28, with D possibly matching TRBD1 (6 bases). Trimming stripped 5 bases from V and 3 bases from J, with 14 bases between. The CDR3 runs 15 residues. Germline V gene sequence: CDR1 MDHEN, CDR2 SYDVKM. This CDR3 reads CASSPRGTNNQPQHF. The CDR3 DNA sequence: TGTGCCAGCAGTCCCAGGGGAACGAACAATCAGCCCCAGCATTTT. Complete variable domain (other parts from reference TRBV28 and TRBJ1-5): DVKVTQSSRYLVKRTGEKVFLECVQDMDHENMFWYRQDPGLGLRLIYFSYDVKMKEKGDIPEGYSVSREKKERFSLILESASTNQTSMYLCASSPRGTNNQPQHFGDGTRLSIL.

The V and J genes are TRBV30 and TRBJ1-1; D call uncertain. The CDR3 is 12 residues long. Trimming cost V 7 bases and J 0 bases, with 9 bases left between them. CDR1 is GTSNPN, CDR2 SVGIG, per germline (reference sequence). This chain's CDR3 is CAYLRMNTEAFF. The CDR3 DNA follows: TGTGCCTATCTGAGGATGAACACTGAAGCTTTCTTT.

The chain links TRBV6-1 to TRBJ2-1, with 9 bases fitting TRBD2. CDR3 size: 16 residues. CDR1 MNHNS and CDR2 SASEGT come from the germline V gene. V lost 3 bases and J lost 10; bases outside the gene matches: 13. The CDR3 DNA follows: TGTGCCAGCAGTGAGCCGTTTAGCGGGGGCCGCCCAGAGCAGTTCTTC. Its protein is CASSEPFSGGRPEQFF.

The rearrangement joins TRBV5-4 to TRBJ2-7; D ambiguous. The ends were cut back, 2 bases at V and 1 base at J, with 13 bases in the middle. The CDR3 runs to 15 residues. CDR1 is SGHNT and CDR2 is YYREEE in the germline V gene (reference sequence). Here the CDR3 reads CASSFRPESSYEQYF. In nucleotides, the CDR3 is TGTGCCAGCAGCTTCCGCCCTGAGAGTTCCTACGAGCAGTACTTC.

This chain links TRBV29-1 with TRBJ1-1; weak D call: TRBD1 (6 bases). This CDR3 has 17 residues. Germline-derived CDR1 and CDR2 are SQVTM and ANQGSEA. Trimming took off 4 bases at V and 4 bases at J, with 25 bases between the two ends. CDR3 amino acids: CSVVHRGGEPGSTEAFF. DNA of the CDR3: TGCAGCGTTGTACATCGAGGGGGGGAACCTGGGTCCACTGAAGCTTTCTTT.

The chain recombines TRBV6-1 with TRBJ1-3; D remains ambiguous. The CDR3 is made up of 14 amino acids. The V end lost 5 bases, the J end lost 0 bases, and 8 bases lay between the germline ends. Looked up from germline, CDR1 is MNHNS and CDR2 is SASEGT. The CDR3: CASSLASSGNTIYF. The CDR3, as DNA: TGTGCCAGCAGTCTCGCGAGCTCTGGAAACACCATATATTTT.

V and J are TRBV25-1 and TRBJ2-3, with a tentative D call TRBD2 (8 bases). The V gene's germline CDR1 is MGHDK and CDR2 SYGVNS. Trimming removed 8 bases at V and 1 base at J, with 16 bases between. The CDR3 length is 15 residues. The DNA for the CDR3 is TGTGCCAGCGCCCGGGAGGGGGCCGGCACAGATACGCAGTATTTT. It encodes CASAREGAGTDTQYF.

This chain uses TRBV9 with TRBJ2-7; 7 bases align to TRBD1. Germline values: CDR1 SGDLS, CDR2 YYNGEE. The CDR3 loop spans 16 amino acids. The V and J ends lost 4 bases and 0 bases, in that order; junction bases with no gene match: 10. CDR3 sequence reads: CASSTITGAGSYEQYF. CDR3 bases: TGTGCCAGCAGCACGATCACAGGGGCGGGCTCCTACGAGCAGTACTTC.

This clone was seen a few times. One end of the junction does not line up with germline, which may come from a read error. This chain uses TRBV4-1 with TRBJ2-7; possibly TRBD2 for D (5 bases). The CDR3 length is 15 residues. Per germline, CDR1 MGHRA and CDR2 YSYEKL. The CDR3 region is CASSQEGGPAYEQYF. Here the CDR3 DNA reads TGTGCCAGCAGCCAAGAAGGCGGGCCGGCCTACGAGCAGTACTTC.

The V gene is TRBV28, the J gene TRBJ1-5, with 8 nucleotides matching TRBD1. Germline V CDR1 and CDR2: MDHEN, SYDVKM. The J segment lost 3 bases and the V segment lost 5 bases, leaving 9 bases of the junction unmatched. This CDR3 comprises 16 residues. CDR3 sequence (DNA): TGTGCCAGCAGTCCTCACAGGGGGGCTGCCAATCAGCCCCAGCATTTT. This sequence encodes CASSPHRGAANQPQHF.

V and J are TRBV7-9 and TRBJ1-1; 7 bases align to TRBD1. Trimming took 5 bases from V and 1 from J; bases not matched to a gene: 13. CDR1 is SEHNR, CDR2 FQNEAQ, per germline (reference sequence). The CDR3 is made up of 17 amino acids. CDR3 amino acids: CASSPDRDVIGNTEAFF. CDR3 sequence (DNA): TGTGCCAGCAGCCCCGACAGGGACGTCATCGGGAACACTGAAGCTTTCTTT.

The J gene is TRBJ2-7, the V gene TRBV7-9; D perhaps matches TRBD2 (5 bases). Looked up from germline, CDR1 is SEHNR and CDR2 is FQNEAQ (reference sequence). V was trimmed by 1 base and J by 5 bases, leaving 12 bases between them. This CDR3 region has 14 residues. This CDR3 is CASSLEGGLHEQYF. As DNA, the CDR3 is TGTGCCAGCAGCTTAGAGGGCGGGCTCCACGAGCAGTACTTC. Based on the CDR3 plus reference TRBV7-9 and TRBJ2-7, the full variable domain is DTGVSQNPRHKITKRGQNVTFRCDPISEHNRLYWYRQTLGQGPEFLTYFQNEAQLEKSRLLSDRFSAERPKGSFSTLEIQRTEQGDSAMYLCASSLEGGLHEQYFGPGTRLTVT.

The chain combines TRBV6-6 with TRBJ2-1; D gene unclear. The CDR3 extends over 13 amino acids. V was cut by 8 bases and J by 6 bases, with 14 bases left in between. Looked up from germline, CDR1 is MNHNY and CDR2 is SVGAGI (reference sequence). The CDR3 here is CASVQSDSNEQFF. CDR3 DNA: TGTGCCAGCGTCCAGAGCGACTCCAATGAGCAGTTCTTC.

The chain is built from TRBV7-3 and TRBJ2-3; 7 bases fit TRBD2. The germline gives CDR1 SGHTA, CDR2 FQGTGA. With 6 bases clipped from V and 6 bases from J, the junction kept 30 bases outside the gene matches. This CDR3 is built from 21 residues. The CDR3 DNA reads TGTGCCAGCAGAGATCGACATGAGAATCGTACAGGACGGGAGGAGGGGGATACGCAGTATTTT. Residues: CASRDRHENRTGREEGDTQYF.

The chain has TRBV7-9 and TRBJ2-1; D perhaps matches TRBD2 (5 bases). V lost 6 bases, J lost 3 bases, and 18 bases lay in between. The germline gives CDR1 SEHNR, CDR2 FQNEAQ (reference sequence). This CDR3 has 16 residues. The CDR3 nucleotides read TGTGCCAGCAGATCCACCGGAGCGGTCCACTACAATGAGCAGTTCTTC. This codes for CASRSTGAVHYNEQFF.

This clone was seen a single time. The chain uses TRBV19 and TRBJ2-3; the D gene is possibly TRBD2 (6 bases). The CDR3 consists of 14 residues. The germline V gene encodes CDR1 LNHDA and CDR2 SQIVND (reference sequence). Deletions cut 8 bases from V and 4 bases from J, with 16 bases between. CDR3 protein: CASGWLTSPDTQYF. CDR3 sequence (DNA): TGTGCCAGTGGATGGCTGACTAGTCCAGATACGCAGTATTTT.

This chain uses TRBV5-6 with TRBJ1-2; possibly TRBD1 for D (5 bases). Trimming stripped 1 base from V and 8 bases from J, with 15 bases between. The CDR3 runs to 14 residues. In germline, CDR1 is SGHDT, CDR2 YYEEEE. In nucleotides, the CDR3 is TGTGCCAGCAGCTTGACTGGCAGGGAAAACGGCTACACCTTC. Translation: CASSLTGRENGYTF. The full variable domain, rest sourced from reference TRBV5-6 and TRBJ1-2, is DAGVTQSPTHLIKTRGQQVTLRCSPKSGHDTVSWYQQALGQGPQFIFQYYEEEERQRGNFPDRFSGHQFPNYSSELNVNALLLGDSALYLCASSLTGRENGYTFGSGTRLTVV.